One sample yielded the 4 T cell receptor beta chains listed below, sequenced in a study of read filtering for tumor transcriptome and immune sequencing. Molecular barcoded adaptors covering alpha/delta and beta/gamma chains were used on approximately 400 ng RNA. TCRdb reprocessed the reads via MiXCR and lists one record per CDR3 protein. The table has 39,000 or so distinct CDR3 sequences, about an eighth seen once; the top ten hold over 25%. Material: a population of CD138-negative cells sorted from bone marrow. Every receptor here comes from a donor at least 40 years old with multiple myeloma.

The chain couples TRBV20-1 to TRBJ2-7; a possible D gene is TRBD1 (6 bases). V was trimmed by 0 bases and J by 2 bases, leaving 14 bases between them. The CDR3 is 15 residues long. Per germline, CDR1 DFQATT and CDR2 SNEGSKA (reference sequence). CDR3: CSARDLHRAAYEQYF. CDR3 DNA sequence: TGCAGTGCTAGAGATCTTCACAGGGCGGCCTACGAGCAGTACTTC.

In its sample, this clonotype was seen many times. This chain connects TRBV6-5 to TRBJ2-1, with D perhaps given as TRBD1 or TRBD2 (5 bases each). CDR3 length: 16 residues. Germline V CDR1 and CDR2: MNHEY, SVGAGI. Trimming left V 0 bases short and J 8 bases short, with 17 bases between. The chain's CDR3 is CASSYSKASRGYEQFF. The CDR3 nucleotides read TGTGCCAGCAGTTACTCGAAGGCAAGCCGGGGCTATGAGCAGTTCTTC.

Turning to this clonotype: This likely stems from a read error, as it lies one base from a far larger clone. This chain links TRBV29-1 with TRBJ2-1, with 7 bases aligning to TRBD2. CDR1 and CDR2 (germline): SQVTM, ANQGSEA. V lost 1 base, J lost 10 bases, and 7 bases stayed unmatched. This CDR3 region has 13 residues. The CDR3: CSVEGTSLDEQFF. CDR3 coding DNA: TGCAGCGTTGAAGGGACTAGTCTCGACGAGCAGTTCTTC.

This clonotype was picked up many times. The chain couples TRBV5-6 to TRBJ2-7; D is possibly TRBD1 (6 bases). With 1 base removed from V and 4 bases from J, the gap between germline ends came to 15 bases. Germline V gives CDR1 SGHDT, CDR2 YYEEEE. The length of the CDR3 is 15 residues. CDR3 amino acids: CASSLSPRDTYEQYF. CDR3 coding DNA: TGTGCCAGCAGCTTGTCCCCCCGGGACACTTACGAGCAGTACTTC.